A single sample gave rise to the 5 T cell receptor beta chains below, sequenced in a study of T cells in localized non-small cell lung cancer. Method: immunoSEQ multiplex PCR; TCRdb's copy keeps in-frame clones and lacks some. The profile covers 3,500 to 4,000 clones, with just under 25% appearing a single time and under 9% taken by the ten largest. This specimen consisted of lung tumor tissue, obtained before any cancer treatment. Source of these receptors: a woman aged 35 to 75 with stage I lung adenocarcinoma.

This clone was observed a handful of times. The chain is built from TRBV6-8 and TRBJ2-7; D may match TRBD1 or TRBD2 (7 bases each). Germline CDR1 MNHGY, CDR2 SAAAGT. This CDR3 has 14 amino acids. The germline V and J ends were trimmed by 7 bases and 2 bases, with 15 bases remaining between them. DNA of the CDR3: TGTGCCAGCACCTCAGGGGGGGTGCCCTACGAGCAGTACTTC. This encodes CASTSGGVPYEQYF.

This chain links TRBV5-1 with TRBJ1-1, with a tentative D call TRBD1 (5 bases). This CDR3 spans 15 amino acids. Germline V gives CDR1 SGHRS, CDR2 YFSETQ. V was trimmed by 0 bases and J by 5 bases, leaving 14 bases between them. The CDR3 nucleotides read TGCGCCAGCAGCTTGGATGGGGCCGGAGGAACTGAAGCTTTCTTT. Encoded protein: CASSLDGAGGTEAFF.

Only a few counts were recorded for this clone. The chain combines TRBV11-3 with TRBJ1-3; tentative D call: TRBD1 (5 bases). This CDR3 spans 16 amino acids. Germline V gene data show CDR1 as SGHNT and CDR2 as YENEEA. V lost 1 base to trimming and J lost 0 bases, with 10 bases between them. The CDR3 DNA follows: TGTGCCAGCAGCTTAGGGCGGGGCGGCTCTGGAAACACCATATATTTT. Amino acids: CASSLGRGGSGNTIYF.

DNA for the CDR3: TGTGCCAGCAGCGCCTCATCAGTGGTTTTCCCGAACACTGAAGCTTTCTTT. This gives the protein CASSASSVVFPNTEAFF. This chain joins TRBV9 and TRBJ1-1; D is ambiguous. The CDR3 runs to 17 residues. Trimming took 3 bases from V and 1 from J, leaving 19 bases between them. Germline V gene lookup returns CDR1 SGDLS and CDR2 YYNGEE. Using reference TRBV9 and TRBJ1-1 for the parts outside the CDR3, the full variable domain is DSGVTQTPKHLITATGQRVTLRCSPRSGDLSVYWYQQSLDQGLQFLIQYYNGEERAKGNILERFSAQQFPDLHSELNLSSLELGDSALYFCASSASSVVFPNTEAFFGQGTRLTVV.

This clone was seen a few times. The chain couples TRBV11-3 to TRBJ1-2; 7 nucleotides line up with TRBD1. The CDR3 spans 14 residues. CDR1 is SGHNT, CDR2 YENEEA, per germline. V dropped 7 bases and J dropped 4; count of bases not matched to a gene: 9. CDR3 nucleotides: TGTGCCAGCACCATGTTAAGGGGGCCCTATGGCTACACCTTC. Translating it yields CASTMLRGPYGYTF.